A single sample is the source of the 9 T cell receptor beta chains below, sequenced in a study of blood T cell repertoires in COVID-19. Profiled with immunoSEQ multiplex PCR; TCRdb holds only in-frame clones, not every one. The table shows about 200,000 clones, with about 80% occurring only once. Sequenced material: PBMCs or T cells enriched from blood (not recorded which). The source is a man between 35 and 55 years old who had recovered from COVID-19.

The chain links TRBV6-2 or TRBV6-3 to TRBJ1-2; D perhaps matches TRBD1 (5 bases). Deletions cut 2 bases from V and 8 bases from J, with 6 bases between. Germline V gene data show CDR1 as MNHEY and CDR2 as SVGEGT. The length of the CDR3 is 11 residues. The CDR3 DNA follows: TGTGCCAGCAGTTACCGGACAGGCTACACCTTC. This gives the protein CASSYRTGYTF.

A single count supports this clone. CDR3 sequence reads: CASSLGQGALSGTEAFF. In DNA form, the CDR3 reads TGTGCCAGCAGTTTAGGACAGGGGGCGCTTAGCGGCACTGAAGCTTTCTTT. The chain couples TRBV27 to TRBJ1-1, with 11 bases lining up with TRBD1. The CDR3 length is 17 residues. V was clipped by 2 bases and J by 4 bases; unmatched bases: 9. CDR1 MNHEY and CDR2 SMNVEV come from the germline V gene (reference sequence).

Regarding this clone: The sample carries other DNA sequences with the same CDR3. This rearrangement joins TRBV10-3 to TRBJ1-6; 9 bases map to TRBD1. CDR3 length equals 17 residues. Germline V gene data show CDR1 as ENHRY and CDR2 as SYGVKD. With V trimmed by 6 bases and J by 0 bases, 6 bases remained unmatched. CDR3 region: CAIRGTGPSSYNSPLHF. In DNA, the CDR3 is TGTGCCATCAGAGGGACAGGGCCGAGCTCCTATAATTCACCCCTCCACTTT.

The chain joins TRBV4-3 to TRBJ1-1; D is possibly TRBD1 (5 bases). Trimming cost V 5 bases and J 0 bases, with 13 bases left between them. The CDR3 has 15 residues. Germline V gene lookup returns CDR1 LGHNA and CDR2 YSLEER. CDR3: CASSADLDMNTEAFF. Here the CDR3 DNA reads TGCGCCAGCAGCGCAGACCTGGACATGAACACTGAAGCTTTCTTT.

The chain uses TRBV5-6 and TRBJ1-1; D remains unclear. CDR1 and CDR2 from the germline V gene are SGHDT and YYEEEE. There are 14 residues in the CDR3. Trimming took 1 base from V and 1 from J, leaving 8 bases between them. CDR3 bases: TGTGCCAGCAGCTTGAGGAGGAAGAACACTGAAGCTTTCTTT. Encoded protein: CASSLRRKNTEAFF.

The chain combines TRBV29-1 with TRBJ1-1, with D unresolved. Germline CDR1 and CDR2: SQVTM and ANQGSEA. Trimming shortened V by 1 base and J by 0 bases, and 15 bases separated the two germline ends. This CDR3 has 16 amino acids. The CDR3 loop is CSVEGVTVAMNTEAFF. As DNA, the CDR3 is TGCAGCGTTGAAGGGGTTACTGTAGCCATGAACACTGAAGCTTTCTTT.

The chain employs TRBV6-4 and TRBJ2-3; the D gene is possibly TRBD2 (5 bases). CDR1 and CDR2 from the germline V gene are MRHNA and SNTAGT. CDR3 length: 16 residues. Deletions cut 0 bases from V and 0 bases from J, with 10 bases between. The CDR3 protein is CASSDSFPGSTDTQYF. Here the CDR3 DNA reads TGTGCCAGCAGTGACTCCTTTCCGGGGAGCACAGATACGCAGTATTTT.

This rearrangement joins TRBV2 to TRBJ1-5; 7 nucleotides line up with TRBD1. The V gene end was trimmed by 8 bases and the J gene end by 7 bases; junction bases not matched to a gene: 8. The CDR3 runs 13 residues. Germline loops: CDR1 SNHLY, CDR2 FYNNEI. The CDR3 sequence: CASFGQAGQPQHF. DNA of the CDR3: TGTGCCAGCTTCGGACAGGCGGGACAGCCCCAGCATTTT.

The genes are TRBV29-1 and TRBJ2-2; 10 bases are shared with TRBD1. CDR3 length equals 14 residues. Per the germline V gene, CDR1 is SQVTM and CDR2 is ANQGSEA. Trimming cost V 7 bases and J 1 base; bases outside gene matches: 3. The CDR3 sequence is CSARTGGNTGELFF. The CDR3 DNA reads as TGCAGCGCCCGGACAGGGGGGAACACCGGGGAGCTGTTTTTT.